The T cell receptor beta chain described here comes from a study of T-cell reconstitution after alpha-beta-depleted transplantation in children. Study findings and constraints: One year after transplant, T-cell counts and diversity came mostly from newly produced T cells. Where alpha-beta T cells came from about two months after transplant was reportedly several hundred expanded graft clones. The high TCRbeta diversity at day 60 in some patients came from surviving recipient T cells and thymic progenitors.

During its preparation, the TCRbeta library received unique molecular identifiers. A single record per CDR3 protein comes from TCRdb applying MiXCR to the PCR reads. This table has about a million distinct CDR3 sequences, around 30% appearing once. From germline, CDR1 is MNHEY and CDR2 SMNVEV (reference sequence). V lost 7 bases to trimming and J lost 2 bases, with 13 bases between them. The CDR3 loop spans 14 amino acids. About this clonotype: Its matching antigen is unknown.

The rearrangement uses TRBV27 and TRBJ2-3, with D possibly matching TRBD2 (6 bases). The sample in question was PBMCs, mostly from graft donor cells, obtained 360 days after TCRalphabeta/CD19-depleted stem cell transplant. The TCR was taken from a boy younger than two who had a stem cell transplant for SCID, so the T cells may come from the graft donor. The CDR3 reads CASNLGGPTDTQYF. The CDR3 bases are TGTGCCAGCAACTTAGGAGGGCCCACAGATACGCAGTATTTT.